The 4 T cell receptor beta chains reported below all come from one sample, sequenced in a study of blood T cell repertoires in COVID-19. Data came from immunoSEQ multiplex PCR; TCRdb stores just in-frame clones and leaves some out. The sample lists 250,000 to 350,000 clones; more than 70% were seen once. The sample taken for sequencing was peripheral blood. The receptor set was obtained from a woman aged 25-40 years with COVID-19, enrolled during active disease.

This clone was found a few times. The V gene is TRBV2, the J gene TRBJ1-4, with 9 bases aligning to TRBD1. CDR1 and CDR2 (germline): SNHLY, FYNNEI. This CDR3 has 15 amino acids. V lost 5 bases, J lost 8 bases, and 9 bases stayed unmatched. The CDR3 DNA sequence: TGTGCCAGCAGTAGGGACAGGGCGGAGGGGGAAAAACTGTTTTTT. Translation: CASSRDRAEGEKLFF. The full variable domain, its missing parts supplied by reference TRBV2 and TRBJ1-4, is EPEVTQTPSHQVTQMGQEVILRCVPISNHLYFYWYRQILGQKVEFLVSFYNNEISEKSEIFDDQFSVERPDGSNFTLKIRSTKLEDSAMYFCASSRDRAEGEKLFFGSGTQLSVL.

The V gene is TRBV21-1, the J gene TRBJ2-1; the D segment call TRBD2 is taken from the table without a DNA check. TRBV21-1 is noted as a pseudogene. This CDR3 has 17 amino acids. CDR3 bases: TGTGCCAGCAGCAAAGAAAGTAGTAGCGGGACGTACAATGAGCAGTTCTTC. It is translated as CASSKESSSGTYNEQFF.

The chain links TRBV4-1 to TRBJ1-5; D is uncertain. Germline CDR1 MGHRA, CDR2 YSYEKL. Trimming removed 0 bases at V and 6 bases at J, with 9 bases between. The CDR3 has 14 residues. CDR3 in DNA: TGCGCCAGCAGCCAAGATCTAGCCATTCAGCCCCAGCATTTT. It yields the protein CASSQDLAIQPQHF.

This clone was detected once. This sequence joins TRBV9 and TRBJ2-3; 7 nucleotides match TRBD2. The germline V gene has CDR1 SGDLS and CDR2 YYNGEE. The V and J ends lost 0 bases and 1 base, in that order; junction bases with no gene match: 5. The CDR3 runs to 16 residues. CDR3 coding DNA: TGTGCCAGCAGCGTAGCGGCGGGAGCCGGCACAGATACGCAGTATTTT. Translation: CASSVAAGAGTDTQYF.